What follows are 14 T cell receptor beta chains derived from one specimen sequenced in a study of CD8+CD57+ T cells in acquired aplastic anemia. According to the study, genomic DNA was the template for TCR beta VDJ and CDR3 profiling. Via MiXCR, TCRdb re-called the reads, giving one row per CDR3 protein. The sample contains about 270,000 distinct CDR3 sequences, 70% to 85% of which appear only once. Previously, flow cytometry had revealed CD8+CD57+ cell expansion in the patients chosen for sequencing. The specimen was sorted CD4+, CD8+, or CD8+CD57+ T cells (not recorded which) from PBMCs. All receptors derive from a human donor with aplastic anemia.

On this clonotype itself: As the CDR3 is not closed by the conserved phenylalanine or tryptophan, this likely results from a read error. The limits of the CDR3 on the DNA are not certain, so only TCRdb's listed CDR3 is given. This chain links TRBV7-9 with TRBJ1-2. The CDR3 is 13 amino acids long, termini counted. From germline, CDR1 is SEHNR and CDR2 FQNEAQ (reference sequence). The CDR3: CASSLGPAGLYSL.

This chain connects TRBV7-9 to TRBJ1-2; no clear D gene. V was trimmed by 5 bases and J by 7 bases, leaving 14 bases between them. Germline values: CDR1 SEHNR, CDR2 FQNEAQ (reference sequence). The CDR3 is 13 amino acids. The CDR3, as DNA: TGTGCCAGCAGCCCGCAGGAAGGCGGTGGCTACACCTTC. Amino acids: CASSPQEGGGYTF.

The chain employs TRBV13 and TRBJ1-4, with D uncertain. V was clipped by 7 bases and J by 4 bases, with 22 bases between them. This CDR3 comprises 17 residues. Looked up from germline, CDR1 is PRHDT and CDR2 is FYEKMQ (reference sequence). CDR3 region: CASNDSSGEQINEKLFF. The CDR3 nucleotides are TGTGCCAGCAACGACTCTTCAGGAGAACAAATTAATGAAAAACTGTTTTTT.

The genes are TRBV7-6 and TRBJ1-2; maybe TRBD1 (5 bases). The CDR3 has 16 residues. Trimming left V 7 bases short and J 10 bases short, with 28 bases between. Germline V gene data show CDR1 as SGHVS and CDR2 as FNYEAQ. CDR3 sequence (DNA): TGTGCCAGCACCCTAGGGAGGGACCCCTCTGTGTACAACTACACCTTC. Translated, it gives CASTLGRDPSVYNYTF.

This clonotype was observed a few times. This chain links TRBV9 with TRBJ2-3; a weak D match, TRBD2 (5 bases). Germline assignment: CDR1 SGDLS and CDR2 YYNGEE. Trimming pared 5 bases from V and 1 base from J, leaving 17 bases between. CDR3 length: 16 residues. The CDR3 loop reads CASSDRAQRGTDTQYF. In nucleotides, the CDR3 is TGTGCCAGCAGTGATCGGGCACAGAGGGGCACAGATACGCAGTATTTT.

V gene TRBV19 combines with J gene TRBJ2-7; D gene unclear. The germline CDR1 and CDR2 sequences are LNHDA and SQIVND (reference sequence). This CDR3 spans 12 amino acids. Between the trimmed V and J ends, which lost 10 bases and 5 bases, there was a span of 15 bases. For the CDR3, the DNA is TGTGCCACCTCCATTCCGCGGCACGAGCAGTACGTC. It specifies CATSIPRHEQYV.

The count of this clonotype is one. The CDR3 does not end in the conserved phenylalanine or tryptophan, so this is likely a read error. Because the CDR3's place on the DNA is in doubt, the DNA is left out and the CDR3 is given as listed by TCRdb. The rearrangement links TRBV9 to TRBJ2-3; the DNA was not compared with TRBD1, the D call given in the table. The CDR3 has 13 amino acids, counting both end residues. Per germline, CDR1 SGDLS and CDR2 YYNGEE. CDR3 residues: CASREGGSGNQPL.

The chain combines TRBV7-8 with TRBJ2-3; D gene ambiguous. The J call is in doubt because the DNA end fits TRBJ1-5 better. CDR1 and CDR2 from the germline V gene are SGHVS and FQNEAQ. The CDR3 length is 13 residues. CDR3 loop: CASRVDGAETQHF. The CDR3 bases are TGTGCCAGCAGGGTTGATGGCGCCGAGACACAGCATTTT.

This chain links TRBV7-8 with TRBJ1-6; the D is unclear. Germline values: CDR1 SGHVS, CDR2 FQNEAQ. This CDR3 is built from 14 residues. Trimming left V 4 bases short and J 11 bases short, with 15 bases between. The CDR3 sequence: CASSSEVAGAPLHF. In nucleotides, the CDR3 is TGTGCCAGCAGCTCCGAGGTTGCGGGTGCACCCCTCCACTTT.

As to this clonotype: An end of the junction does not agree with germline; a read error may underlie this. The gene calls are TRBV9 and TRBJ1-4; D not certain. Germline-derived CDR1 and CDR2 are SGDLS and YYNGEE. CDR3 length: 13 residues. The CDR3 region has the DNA TGCGCCAGCAGCTTGGGGTCGGGTGAAAAACTGTTTTTT. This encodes CASSLGSGEKLFF.

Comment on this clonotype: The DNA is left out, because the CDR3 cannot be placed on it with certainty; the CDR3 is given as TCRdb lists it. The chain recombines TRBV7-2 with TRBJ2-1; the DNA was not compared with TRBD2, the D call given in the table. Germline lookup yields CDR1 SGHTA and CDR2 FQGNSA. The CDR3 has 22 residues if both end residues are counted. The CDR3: CDSSFYSCSARAFAGEYNEQFF.

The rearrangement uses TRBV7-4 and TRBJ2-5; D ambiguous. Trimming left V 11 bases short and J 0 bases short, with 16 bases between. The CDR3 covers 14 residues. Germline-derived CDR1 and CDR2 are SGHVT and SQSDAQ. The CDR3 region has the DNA TGTGCCTACGAGGTTCCTGCATACCAAGAGACCCAGTACTTC. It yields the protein CAYEVPAYQETQYF.

CDR3 sequence reads: CASSLVTSAGELFF. CDR3 DNA sequence: TGCGCCAGCAGCTTGGTGACTTCGGCCGGGGAGCTGTTTTTT. The chain has TRBV5-1 and TRBJ2-2; D unclear. Germline V gives CDR1 SGHRS, CDR2 YFSETQ. The CDR3 is made up of 14 amino acids. V was clipped by 0 bases and J by 6 bases, with 9 bases between them.

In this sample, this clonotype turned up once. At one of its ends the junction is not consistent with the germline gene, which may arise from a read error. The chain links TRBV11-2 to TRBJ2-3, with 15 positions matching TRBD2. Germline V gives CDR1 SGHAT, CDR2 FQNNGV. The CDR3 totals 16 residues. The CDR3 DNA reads TGTGCCAGCAGCCCAGGACTAGCGGGGGGGACAGATATGCAGTATTTT. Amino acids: CASSPGLAGGTDMQYF.